This T cell receptor beta chain stems from a study of cytomegalovirus exposure and HLA in healthy donors. Germline V gives CDR1 MNHEY, CDR2 SVGAGI. V was trimmed by 0 bases and J by 4 bases, leaving 8 bases between them. This CDR3 has 14 amino acids. 60 Vbeta and 13 Jbeta primers were used in PCR. Assay: immunoSEQ multiplex PCR; the TCRdb copy retains only in-frame clones and omits some. The sample includes roughly 150,000 clones, around three quarters of them seen just once. The sample taken for sequencing was PBMCs. The TCR was taken from a man aged 40-50 years in good health and CMV-seronegative. The rearrangement joins TRBV6-5 to TRBJ2-3; D gene ambiguous. CDR3 loop: CASSYSRASDTQYF. The CDR3 DNA follows: TGTGCCAGCAGTTACTCGAGAGCGTCAGATACGCAGTATTTT.